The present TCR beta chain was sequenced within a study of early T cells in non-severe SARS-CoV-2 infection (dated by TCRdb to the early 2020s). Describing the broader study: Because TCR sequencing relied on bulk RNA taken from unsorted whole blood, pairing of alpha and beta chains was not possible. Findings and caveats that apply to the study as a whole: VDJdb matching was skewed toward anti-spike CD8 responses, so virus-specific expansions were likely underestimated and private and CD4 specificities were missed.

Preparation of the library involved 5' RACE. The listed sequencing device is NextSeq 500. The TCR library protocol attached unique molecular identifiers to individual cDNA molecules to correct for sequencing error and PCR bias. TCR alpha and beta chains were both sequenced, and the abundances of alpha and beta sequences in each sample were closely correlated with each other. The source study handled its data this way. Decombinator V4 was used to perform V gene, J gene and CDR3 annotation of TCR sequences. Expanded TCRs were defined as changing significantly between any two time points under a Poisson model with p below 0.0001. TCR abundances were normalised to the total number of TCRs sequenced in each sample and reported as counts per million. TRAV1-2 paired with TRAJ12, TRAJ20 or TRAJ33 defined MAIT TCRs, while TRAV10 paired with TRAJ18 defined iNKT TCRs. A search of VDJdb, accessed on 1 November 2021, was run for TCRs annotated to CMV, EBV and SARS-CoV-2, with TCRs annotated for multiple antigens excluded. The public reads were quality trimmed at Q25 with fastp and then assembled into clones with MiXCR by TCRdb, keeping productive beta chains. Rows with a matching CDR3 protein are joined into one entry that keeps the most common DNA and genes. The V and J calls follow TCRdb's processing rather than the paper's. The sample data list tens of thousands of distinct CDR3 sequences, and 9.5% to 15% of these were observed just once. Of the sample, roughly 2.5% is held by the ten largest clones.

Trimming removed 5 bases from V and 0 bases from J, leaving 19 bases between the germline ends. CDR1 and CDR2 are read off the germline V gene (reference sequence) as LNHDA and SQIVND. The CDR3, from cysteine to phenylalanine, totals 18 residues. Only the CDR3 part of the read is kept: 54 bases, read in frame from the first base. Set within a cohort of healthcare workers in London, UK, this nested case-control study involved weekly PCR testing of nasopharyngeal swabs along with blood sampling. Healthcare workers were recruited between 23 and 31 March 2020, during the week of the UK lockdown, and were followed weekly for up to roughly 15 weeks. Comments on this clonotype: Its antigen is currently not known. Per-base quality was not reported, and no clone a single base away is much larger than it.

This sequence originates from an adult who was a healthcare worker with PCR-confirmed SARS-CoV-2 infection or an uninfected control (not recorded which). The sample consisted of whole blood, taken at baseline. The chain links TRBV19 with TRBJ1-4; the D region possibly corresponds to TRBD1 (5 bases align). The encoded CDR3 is CASSRTPIRVATNEKLFF. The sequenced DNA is TGTGCCAGTAGTCGGACACCAATACGGGTTGCAACTAATGAAAAACTGTTTTTT. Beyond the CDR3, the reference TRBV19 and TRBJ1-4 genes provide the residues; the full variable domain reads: DGGITQSPKYLFRKEGQNVTLSCEQNLNHDAMYWYRQDPGQGLRLIYYSQIVNDFQKGDIAEGYSVSREKKESFPLTVTSAQKNPTAFYLCASSRTPIRVATNEKLFFGSGTQLSVL.